One sample yielded the 31 T cell receptor beta chains listed below, sequenced in a study of cytomegalovirus exposure and HLA in healthy donors. Primers included in the PCR were 60 Vbeta and 13 Jbeta primers. The assay was immunoSEQ multiplex PCR, and TCRdb's table has in-frame clones only and misses some. The sample shows 85,000 to 100,000 clones, over 75% of them seen only once. Source material: PBMCs. All receptors derive from a girl aged 2 to 9 in good health and CMV-seropositive.

This chain joins TRBV19 and TRBJ2-7; D call uncertain. Per germline, CDR1 LNHDA and CDR2 SQIVND (reference sequence). The V gene lost 2 bases and the J gene lost 5 bases, with 16 bases spanning the gap. This CDR3 is built from 15 residues. CDR3 loop: CASSIQTPISNEQYF. The CDR3 DNA is TGTGCCAGTAGTATACAGACACCAATAAGTAACGAGCAGTACTTC.

This clone was observed a handful of times. This rearrangement joins TRBV5-1 to TRBJ2-1; D unresolved. This CDR3 has 12 amino acids. The V gene lost 0 bases and the J gene lost 12 bases, with 10 bases spanning the gap. The germline CDR1 and CDR2 sequences are SGHRS and YFSETQ. DNA of the CDR3: TGCGCCAGCAGCTTGGAAGCCTACGGGCAGTTCTTC. It yields the protein CASSLEAYGQFF. Using reference TRBV5-1 and TRBJ2-1 for the parts outside the CDR3, the full variable domain is KAGVTQTPRYLIKTRGQQVTLSCSPISGHRSVSWYQQTPGQGLQFLFEYFSETQRNKGNFPGRFSGRQFSNSRSEMNVSTLELGDSALYLCASSLEAYGQFFGPGTRLTVL.

The V gene is TRBV20-1, the J gene TRBJ2-7; D perhaps matches TRBD1 (6 bases). Per the germline V gene, CDR1 is DFQATT and CDR2 is SNEGSKA (reference sequence). This CDR3 region has 10 residues. Trimming removed 8 bases from V and 5 bases from J, with 10 bases in between. The CDR3 is CSTGRNEQYF. The DNA for the CDR3 is TGCAGTACAGGGCGAAACGAGCAGTACTTC.

This clone was detected once. V is TRBV5-8 and J is TRBJ1-5; 8 bases are a match to TRBD1. The germline V gene has CDR1 SGHTS and CDR2 YDEGEE. This CDR3 has 18 residues. V trimming: 5 bases; J trimming: 2 bases; junction bases outside the gene matches: 15. CDR3 sequence: CASSTLGQGPTGNQPQHF. The CDR3 DNA follows: TGTGCCAGCAGTACTCTCGGACAGGGCCCTACGGGCAATCAGCCCCAGCATTTT. Full variable domain (rest looked up from reference TRBV5-8 and TRBJ1-5): EAGVTQSPTHLIKTRGQQATLRCSPISGHTSVYWYQQALGLGLQFLLWYDEGEERNRGNFPPRFSGRQFPNYSSELNVNALELEDSALYLCASSTLGQGPTGNQPQHFGDGTRLSIL.

Remarks on this clone: At one of its ends the junction is not consistent with the germline gene, which may arise from a read error. This chain uses TRBV30 with TRBJ2-3; the match to TRBD2 covers 7 bases. Germline V gene sequence: CDR1 GTSNPN, CDR2 SVGIG (reference sequence). The CDR3 covers 16 residues. CDR3 region: CAGRTKGRAVWDTQYF. CDR3 sequence (DNA): TGTGCCGGGAGAACGAAAGGGAGGGCCGTTTGGGATACGCAGTATTTT. The whole variable domain, remainder taken from reference TRBV30 and TRBJ2-3, is SQTIHQWPATLVQPVGSPLSLECTVEGTSNPNLYWYRQAAGRGLQLLFYSVGIGQISSEVPQNLSASRPQDRQFILSSKKLLLSDSGFYLCAGRTKGRAVWDTQYFGPGTRLTVL.

This chain connects TRBV9 to TRBJ1-1, with TRBD1 matching 10 bases. CDR3 length: 14 residues. V trimming: 3 bases; J trimming: 4 bases; junction bases outside the gene matches: 3. Germline CDR1 is SGDLS and CDR2 is YYNGEE. The CDR3 region has the DNA TGTGCCAGCAGCGCCGGACAGGGGGTCACTGAAGCTTTCTTT. It yields the protein CASSAGQGVTEAFF.

This chain uses TRBV27 with TRBJ2-7, with 10 bases lining up with TRBD1. The CDR3 length is 15 residues. The ends lost 0 bases at V and 4 bases at J; junction bases unmatched: 3. CDR1 is MNHEY and CDR2 is SMNVEV in the germline V gene (reference sequence). CDR3 nucleotides: TGTGCCAGCAGTTTATCGAGGGGACAGGGGTACGAGCAGTACTTC. Protein sequence: CASSLSRGQGYEQYF.

CDR3 nucleotides: TGCAGCGTGAGTACCTATAAAGACAGTACGGAGCTGTTTTTT. It encodes CSVSTYKDSTELFF. This chain joins TRBV29-1 and TRBJ2-2; possibly TRBD1 for D (5 bases). V was pared by 6 bases and J by 10 bases, with 21 bases between. CDR3 size: 14 residues. Germline assignment: CDR1 SQVTM and CDR2 ANQGSEA.

The CDR3 reads CASSVGASGTSDPGELFF. The CDR3 nucleotides are TGTGCCAGCAGCGTAGGAGCTAGCGGGACGTCCGACCCCGGGGAGCTGTTTTTT. The V call is TRBV9, the J call TRBJ2-2; 9 positions agree with TRBD2. The CDR3 is 18 residues long. Germline CDR1 SGDLS, CDR2 YYNGEE. V lost 0 bases to trimming and J lost 6 bases; unmatched junction nucleotides: 12.

This clone was seen only once. The rearrangement joins TRBV11-2 to TRBJ1-2; TRBD1 matches at 8 bases. The V segment lost 6 bases and the J segment 4 bases; nucleotides outside the gene matches: 4. This CDR3 comprises 13 residues. Germline CDR1 reads SGHAT; CDR2 reads FQNNGV. The CDR3 DNA reads as TGTGCCAGCAGGATGACAGGGGCCTATGGCTACACCTTC. Translating it yields CASRMTGAYGYTF.

This clone was observed once. V and J are TRBV11-3 and TRBJ2-3; D is ambiguous. From germline, CDR1 is SGHNT and CDR2 YENEEA. The V gene lost 5 bases and the J gene lost 9 bases, with 24 bases spanning the gap. The CDR3 is made up of 16 amino acids. CDR3 protein: CASSASGDSRSRTQYF. The CDR3 DNA reads TGTGCCAGCAGCGCCAGTGGAGACTCCCGTTCCCGGACGCAGTATTTT.

The sample holds one count of this clone. This sequence joins TRBV9 and TRBJ1-1, with unresolved D. Germline loops: CDR1 SGDLS, CDR2 YYNGEE. The length of the CDR3 is 14 residues. Between the trimmed V and J ends, which lost 3 bases and 1 base, there was a span of 10 bases. The CDR3 here is CASSETERNTEAFF. CDR3 coding DNA: TGTGCCAGCAGCGAAACAGAACGGAACACTGAAGCTTTCTTT.

The rearrangement links TRBV9 to TRBJ2-1, with 9 positions matching TRBD2. The CDR3 covers 16 residues. V shed 0 bases and J 2 bases; nucleotides not matched to a gene: 3. Per germline, CDR1 SGDLS and CDR2 YYNGEE. The CDR3 is CASSVGLAVTYNEQFF. The CDR3 nucleotides read TGTGCCAGCAGCGTAGGACTAGCGGTCACCTACAATGAGCAGTTCTTC.

The chain is built from TRBV27 and TRBJ2-1, with D maybe TRBD1 (6 bases). The CDR3 covers 17 residues. Germline V gene sequence: CDR1 MNHEY, CDR2 SMNVEV (reference sequence). V gave up 2 bases and J gave up 7 bases, with 21 bases separating them. This CDR3 reads CASSLGSYRALGNEQFF. The CDR3 DNA sequence: TGTGCCAGCAGTTTAGGATCGTACAGGGCCCTGGGGAATGAGCAGTTCTTC.

The chain links TRBV25-1 to TRBJ2-3, with D tentatively TRBD2 (6 bases). This CDR3 contains 14 residues. Trimming took off 10 bases at V and 2 bases at J, with 16 bases between the two ends. CDR1 and CDR2 from the germline V gene are MGHDK and SYGVNS. The DNA of the CDR3 is TGTGCCACCCAACGGGACTTCTACACAGATACGCAGTATTTT. Protein: CATQRDFYTDTQYF.

J is TRBJ2-7 and V is TRBV7-8, with D possibly TRBD2 on 6 matching bases. The CDR3 has 15 residues. CDR1 and CDR2 (germline): SGHVS, FQNEAQ. With 5 bases removed from V and 4 bases from J, the gap between germline ends came to 18 bases. The CDR3 DNA reads TGTGCCAGCAGCCCCTCCACCGGGAGTCAGTACGAGCAGTACTTC. Translated, it gives CASSPSTGSQYEQYF.

The chain couples TRBV28 to TRBJ1-2; maybe TRBD1 (5 bases). The CDR3 is made up of 15 amino acids. From germline, CDR1 is MDHEN and CDR2 SYDVKM. V lost 2 bases and J lost 4, with 14 bases in between. As DNA, the CDR3 is TGTGCCAGCAGTTTACCCCTTGACAGTTTCTATGGCTACACCTTC. Translated: CASSLPLDSFYGYTF.

V gene TRBV9 combines with J gene TRBJ2-1, with 7 bases aligning to TRBD2. This CDR3 contains 16 residues. J lost 5 bases, V lost 0 bases, and 8 bases had no gene match. The germline V gene has CDR1 SGDLS and CDR2 YYNGEE. The CDR3 coding sequence is TGTGCCAGCAGCGTAGATCAGCGGGATTGGGACAATGAGCAGTTCTTC. It is translated as CASSVDQRDWDNEQFF. Variable domain in full (rest from reference TRBV9 and TRBJ2-1): DSGVTQTPKHLITATGQRVTLRCSPRSGDLSVYWYQQSLDQGLQFLIQYYNGEERAKGNILERFSAQQFPDLHSELNLSSLELGDSALYFCASSVDQRDWDNEQFFGPGTRLTVL.

This clone was seen a handful of times. This chain connects TRBV4-1 to TRBJ2-7, with TRBD2 matching 10 bases. V lost 1 base to trimming and J lost 6 bases; unmatched junction nucleotides: 6. The CDR3 extends over 15 amino acids. Germline values: CDR1 MGHRA, CDR2 YSYEKL. This CDR3 is CASSQVEAGGAEQYF. The DNA of the CDR3 is TGCGCCAGCAGCCAAGTGGAAGCGGGAGGGGCCGAGCAGTACTTC.

J is TRBJ2-7 and V is TRBV5-4; TRBD2 matches at 12 bases. The junction had 10 bases not matched to a gene; V was cut back by 4 bases and J by 2 bases. CDR1 is SGHNT, CDR2 YYREEE, per germline (reference sequence). This CDR3 has 17 amino acids. CDR3: CASSRGLAGLPTYEQYF. CDR3 coding DNA: TGTGCCAGCAGCCGGGGACTAGCGGGCCTCCCTACCTACGAGCAGTACTTC.

This chain links TRBV6-5 with TRBJ1-1; no reliable D call. The V end was cut by 7 bases, the J end by 3 bases, with 9 bases between. The CDR3 totals 12 residues. CDR1 MNHEY and CDR2 SVGAGI come from the germline V gene. CDR3 in amino acids: CASIAGDTEAFF. The DNA of the CDR3 is TGTGCCAGCATTGCGGGCGACACTGAAGCTTTCTTT.

V usage is TRBV19 and J usage is TRBJ2-7, with TRBD2 matching over 9 bases. Per the germline V gene, CDR1 is LNHDA and CDR2 is SQIVND (reference sequence). Trimming removed 6 bases from V and 1 base from J; junction bases left unmatched: 16. CDR3 length: 18 amino acids. The CDR3 is CASRASWREGQESYEQYF. DNA for the CDR3: TGTGCCAGTAGAGCGTCTTGGCGGGAGGGCCAGGAGTCCTACGAGCAGTACTTC.

This chain joins TRBV7-8 and TRBJ1-3; D is possibly TRBD1 (5 bases). This CDR3 is built from 16 residues. Germline loops: CDR1 SGHVS, CDR2 FQNEAQ. With 3 bases removed from V and 0 bases from J, the gap between germline ends came to 12 bases. DNA for the CDR3: TGTGCCAGCAGCTTGGACATTCCTGTCTCTGGAAACACCATATATTTT. Translated, it gives CASSLDIPVSGNTIYF.

This clone was counted a few times. The chain links TRBV5-1 to TRBJ1-1; TRBD1 is a possible D gene (6 bases). V lost 4 bases, J lost 4 bases, and 17 bases lay in between. The CDR3 contains 15 residues. The germline V gene encodes CDR1 SGHRS and CDR2 YFSETQ. Here the CDR3 DNA reads TGCGCCAGCAGCGTCACTCGTAGCAGGGGCACTGAAGCTTTCTTT. Encoded protein: CASSVTRSRGTEAFF.

The rearrangement links TRBV27 to TRBJ2-1, with 13 bases fitting TRBD2. The germline gives CDR1 MNHEY, CDR2 SMNVEV (reference sequence). There are 16 residues in the CDR3. V lost 10 bases to trimming and J lost 6 bases; unmatched junction nucleotides: 12. In DNA form, the CDR3 reads TGTGCCACCTATGGACTAGCGGGAGAGTTGGGCAATGAGCAGTTCTTC. Protein sequence: CATYGLAGELGNEQFF.

V usage is TRBV9 and J usage is TRBJ2-1; D is ambiguous. The V gene's germline CDR1 is SGDLS and CDR2 YYNGEE. Trimming stripped 1 base from V and 10 bases from J, with 18 bases between. The CDR3 extends over 15 amino acids. The CDR3 loop is CASSVIGAPFGEQFF. CDR3 nucleotides: TGTGCCAGCAGCGTAATAGGAGCTCCGTTTGGAGAGCAGTTCTTC.

The chain joins TRBV7-3 to TRBJ2-1; 9 bases are a match to TRBD2. Unmatched junction bases numbered 5, after V lost 1 base and J lost 7 bases. This CDR3 region has 15 residues. The germline CDR1 and CDR2 sequences are SGHTA and FQGTGA. The CDR3 region has the DNA TGTGCCAGCAGCTTAATAGCGGGAGTCTTGAATGAGCAGTTCTTC. Residues: CASSLIAGVLNEQFF. Supplemented by reference TRBV7-3 and TRBJ2-1, the full variable domain reads GAGVSQTPSNKVTEKGKYVELRCDPISGHTALYWYRQSLGQGPEFLIYFQGTGAADDSGLPNDRFFAVRPEGSVSTLKIQRTERGDSAVYLCASSLIAGVLNEQFFGPGTRLTVL.

The chain uses TRBV29-1 and TRBJ1-1, with no clear D. This CDR3 spans 13 amino acids. V lost 3 bases and J lost 1, with 9 bases in between. Germline CDR1 and CDR2: SQVTM and ANQGSEA. The CDR3 nucleotides are TGCAGCGTTGAGAGGTTCGGGAACACTGAAGCTTTCTTT. This gives the protein CSVERFGNTEAFF.

The chain couples TRBV5-1 to TRBJ1-4; TRBD1 is a possible D gene (6 bases). V was cut by 4 bases and J by 13 bases, with 20 bases left in between. Germline assignment: CDR1 SGHRS and CDR2 YFSETQ. The length of the CDR3 is 14 residues. CDR3 coding DNA: TGCGCCAGCAGCCAAGACAGGCATGAAAGGGGACTGTTTTTT. Protein product: CASSQDRHERGLFF.

This chain connects TRBV30 to TRBJ2-2; possibly TRBD1 for D (6 bases). V dropped 3 bases and J dropped 8 bases, with 13 bases sitting between them. The CDR3 is 13 residues long. Germline lookup yields CDR1 GTSNPN and CDR2 SVGIG (reference sequence). The CDR3 region has the DNA TGTGCCTGGAGGGACAGAGCGGTGGGGGAGCTGTTTTTT. Amino acids: CAWRDRAVGELFF. The full variable domain, with the rest looked up from reference TRBV30 and TRBJ2-2, is SQTIHQWPATLVQPVGSPLSLECTVEGTSNPNLYWYRQAAGRGLQLLFYSVGIGQISSEVPQNLSASRPQDRQFILSSKKLLLSDSGFYLCAWRDRAVGELFFGEGSRLTVL.

The rearrangement links TRBV28 to TRBJ1-2, with D unresolved. V dropped 3 bases and J dropped 3 bases, with 17 bases sitting between them. From germline, CDR1 is MDHEN and CDR2 SYDVKM. The length of the CDR3 is 16 residues. CDR3: CASSLSDPDYYYGYTF. For the CDR3, the DNA is TGTGCCAGCAGTTTGTCTGACCCAGACTACTACTATGGCTACACCTTC.